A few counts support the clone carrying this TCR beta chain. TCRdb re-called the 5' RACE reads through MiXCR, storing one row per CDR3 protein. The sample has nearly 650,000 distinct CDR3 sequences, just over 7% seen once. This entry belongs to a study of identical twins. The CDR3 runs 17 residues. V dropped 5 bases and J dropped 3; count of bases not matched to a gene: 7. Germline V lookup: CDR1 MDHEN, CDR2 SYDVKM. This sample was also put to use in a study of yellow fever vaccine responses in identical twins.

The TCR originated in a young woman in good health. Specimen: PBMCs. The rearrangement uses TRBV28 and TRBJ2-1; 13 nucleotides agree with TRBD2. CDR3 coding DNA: TGTGCCAGCAGTCCAACTAGCGGGAGGGTAGACTACAATGAGCAGTTCTTC. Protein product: CASSPTSGRVDYNEQFF.